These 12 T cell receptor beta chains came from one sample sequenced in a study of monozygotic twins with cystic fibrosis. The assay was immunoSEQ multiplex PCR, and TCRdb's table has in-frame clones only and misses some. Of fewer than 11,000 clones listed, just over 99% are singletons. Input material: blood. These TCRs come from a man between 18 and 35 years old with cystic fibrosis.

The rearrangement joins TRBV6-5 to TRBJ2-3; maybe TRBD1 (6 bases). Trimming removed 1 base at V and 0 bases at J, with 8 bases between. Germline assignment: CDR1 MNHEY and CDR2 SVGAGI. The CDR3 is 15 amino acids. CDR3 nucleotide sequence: TGTGCCAGCAGTTACTTACAGGGTAGCACAGATACGCAGTATTTT. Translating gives CASSYLQGSTDTQYF.

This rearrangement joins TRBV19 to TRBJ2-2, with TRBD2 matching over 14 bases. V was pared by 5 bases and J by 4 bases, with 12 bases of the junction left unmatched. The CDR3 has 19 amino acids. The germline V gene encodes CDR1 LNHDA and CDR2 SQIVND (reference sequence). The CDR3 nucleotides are TGTGCCAGTAGTCCGTTGACTAGCGGGGGGGCCCCGGGCACCGGGGAGCTGTTTTTT. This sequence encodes CASSPLTSGGAPGTGELFF.

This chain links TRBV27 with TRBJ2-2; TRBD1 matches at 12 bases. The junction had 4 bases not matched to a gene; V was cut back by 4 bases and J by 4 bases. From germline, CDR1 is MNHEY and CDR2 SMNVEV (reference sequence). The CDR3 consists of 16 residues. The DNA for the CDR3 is TGTGCCAGCAGTTGGGACAGGGGGCGACGCACCGGGGAGCTGTTTTTT. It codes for CASSWDRGRRTGELFF.

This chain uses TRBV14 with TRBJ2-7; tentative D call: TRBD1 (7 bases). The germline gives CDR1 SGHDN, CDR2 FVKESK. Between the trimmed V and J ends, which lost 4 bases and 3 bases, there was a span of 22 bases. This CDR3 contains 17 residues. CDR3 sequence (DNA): TGTGCCAGCAGCCTAGGGACAGCACAAACGGGGGACTACGAGCAGTACTTC. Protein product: CASSLGTAQTGDYEQYF. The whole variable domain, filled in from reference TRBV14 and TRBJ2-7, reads EAGVTQFPSHSVIEKGQTVTLRCDPISGHDNLYWYRRVMGKEIKFLLHFVKESKQDESGMPNNRFLAERTGGTYSTLKVQPAELEDSGVYFCASSLGTAQTGDYEQYFGPGTRLTVT.

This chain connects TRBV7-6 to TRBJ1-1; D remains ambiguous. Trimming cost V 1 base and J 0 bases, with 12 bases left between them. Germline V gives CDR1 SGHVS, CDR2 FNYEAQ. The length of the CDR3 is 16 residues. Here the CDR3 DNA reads TGTGCCAGCAGCTTAGAGTCTGCGGGTGTGAACACTGAAGCTTTCTTT. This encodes CASSLESAGVNTEAFF.

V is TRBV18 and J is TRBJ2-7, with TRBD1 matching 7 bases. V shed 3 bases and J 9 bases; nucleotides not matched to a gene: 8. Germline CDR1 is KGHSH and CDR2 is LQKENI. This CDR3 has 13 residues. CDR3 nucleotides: TGTGCCAGCTCACCTGACAGGGTGATGGTGCAGTACTTC. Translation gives CASSPDRVMVQYF.

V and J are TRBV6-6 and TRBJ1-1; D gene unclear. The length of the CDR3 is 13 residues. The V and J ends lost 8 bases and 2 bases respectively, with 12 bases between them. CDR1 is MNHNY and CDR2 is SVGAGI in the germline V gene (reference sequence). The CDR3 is CASLGKTNTEAFF. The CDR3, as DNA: TGTGCCAGCCTAGGGAAGACAAACACTGAAGCTTTCTTT.

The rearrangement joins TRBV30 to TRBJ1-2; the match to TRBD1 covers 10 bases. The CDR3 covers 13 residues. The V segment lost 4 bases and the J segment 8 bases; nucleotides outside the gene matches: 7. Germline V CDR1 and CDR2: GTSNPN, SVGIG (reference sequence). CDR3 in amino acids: CAWTPGQGKGYTF. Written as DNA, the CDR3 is TGTGCCTGGACCCCGGGACAGGGGAAAGGCTACACCTTC.

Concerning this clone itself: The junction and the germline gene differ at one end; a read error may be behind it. Here the CDR3 DNA reads TGCGCCAGCAGCGCCACTCAGGGGAGGAGCAGTCAGCCCCAGCATTTT. As protein: CASSATQGRSSQPQHF. The chain carries TRBV10-1 and TRBJ1-5; maybe TRBD1 (6 bases). The CDR3 is 16 residues long. Germline assignment: CDR1 WNHNN and CDR2 SYGVQD (reference sequence).

CDR3 coding DNA: TGTGCCAGCAGCTTACCTTTCCTAGGGCAGTTCTTC. Translating gives CASSLPFLGQFF. The chain combines TRBV7-9 with TRBJ2-1; D remains ambiguous. V was clipped by 2 bases and J by 12 bases, with 11 bases between them. Germline loops: CDR1 SEHNR, CDR2 FQNEAQ (reference sequence). CDR3 length: 12 residues.

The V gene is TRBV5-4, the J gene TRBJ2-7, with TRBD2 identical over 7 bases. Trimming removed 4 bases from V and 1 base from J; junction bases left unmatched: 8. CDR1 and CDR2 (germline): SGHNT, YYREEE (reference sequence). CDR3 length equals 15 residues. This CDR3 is CASSAERGLSYEQYF. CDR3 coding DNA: TGTGCCAGCAGCGCCGAAAGGGGACTATCCTACGAGCAGTACTTC.

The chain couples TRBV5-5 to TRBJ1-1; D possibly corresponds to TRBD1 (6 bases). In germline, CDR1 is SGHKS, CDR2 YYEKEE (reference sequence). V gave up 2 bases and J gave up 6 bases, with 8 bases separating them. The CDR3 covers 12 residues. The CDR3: CASSFRGPEAFF. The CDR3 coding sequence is TGTGCCAGCAGCTTCAGGGGACCTGAAGCTTTCTTT.